This T cell receptor beta chain is drawn from a study of T cells in localized non-small cell lung cancer. Regarding the study as a whole: Adjacent lung held a median 57 of the top 100 tumor clones. Among blood samples, higher T cell density accompanied longer overall survival.

This table comes from immunoSEQ multiplex PCR, and its TCRdb copy is limited to in-frame clones, with some not included. The sample shows around 40,000 clones, more than 70% of them seen only once. Concerning this clone: Its antigen remains unknown.

This CDR3 has 14 residues. CDR1 SGHAT and CDR2 FQNNGV come from the germline V gene. V shed 8 bases and J shed 4 bases, with 16 bases lying between them. The sequence was collected from a female donor older than 55 with stage I squamous cell lung carcinoma. V usage is TRBV11-2 and J usage is TRBJ2-3; the D gene is possibly TRBD1 (5 bases). Source: peripheral blood, taken before any cancer treatment. CDR3 nucleotides: TGTGCCAGCGGCGTGGATGGGGCCGCAGATACGCAGTATTTT. It translates to CASGVDGAADTQYF. Using reference TRBV11-2 and TRBJ2-3 for the parts outside the CDR3, the full variable domain is EAGVAQSPRYKIIEKRQSVAFWCNPISGHATLYWYQQILGQGPKLLIQFQNNGVVDDSQLPKDRFSAERLKGVDSTLKIQPAKLEDSAVYLCASGVDGAADTQYFGPGTRLTVL.